The 14 T cell receptor beta chains listed next were all sequenced from one sample in a study of blood T cell repertoires in COVID-19. Clones were sequenced by immunoSEQ multiplex PCR, and TCRdb holds only the in-frame ones, with some missing. The sample lists roughly 440,000 clones; approximately 88% were seen once. The sample taken for sequencing was peripheral blood. The origin of the receptors is a woman in her 50s with COVID-19, enrolled during active disease.

The gene calls are TRBV11-2 and TRBJ1-2, with no clear D. The germline gives CDR1 SGHAT, CDR2 FQNNGV. The CDR3 contains 15 residues. Trimming removed 4 bases from V and 1 base from J, with 13 bases in between. CDR3 region: CASSSSERFNYGYTF. CDR3 DNA: TGTGCCAGCAGCTCCTCAGAGCGATTTAACTATGGCTACACCTTC. Based on the CDR3 plus reference TRBV11-2 and TRBJ1-2, the full variable domain is EAGVAQSPRYKIIEKRQSVAFWCNPISGHATLYWYQQILGQGPKLLIQFQNNGVVDDSQLPKDRFSAERLKGVDSTLKIQPAKLEDSAVYLCASSSSERFNYGYTFGSGTRLTVV.

The chain combines TRBV6-5 with TRBJ1-1; TRBD1 matches at 9 bases. Germline CDR1 reads MNHEY; CDR2 reads SVGAGI. The trim removed 5 bases at V and 7 bases at J, leaving 5 bases unmatched. The CDR3 consists of 13 residues. The CDR3 is CASSPDRGIEAFF. CDR3 DNA sequence: TGTGCCAGCAGTCCCGACAGGGGGATTGAAGCTTTCTTT.

The V call is TRBV24-1, the J call TRBJ1-5; 7 bases line up with TRBD1. V gave up 4 bases and J gave up 4 bases; unmatched junction bases: 6. The germline CDR1 and CDR2 sequences are KGHDR and SFDVKD. The CDR3 is made up of 15 amino acids. The CDR3 loop reads CATSEGQGVNQPQHF. CDR3 nucleotides: TGTGCCACCAGTGAAGGGCAGGGGGTAAATCAGCCCCAGCATTTT.

The V and J genes are TRBV29-1 and TRBJ1-2, with D hard to call. Germline CDR1 SQVTM, CDR2 ANQGSEA. The V and J ends lost 4 bases and 4 bases respectively, with 16 bases between them. The CDR3 runs to 14 residues. CDR3 sequence reads: CSVVNPTVLYGYTF. The CDR3 region has the DNA TGCAGCGTTGTCAATCCTACAGTTCTCTATGGCTACACCTTC.

The V gene is TRBV27, the J gene TRBJ2-7; TRBD1 agrees at 11 bases. The CDR3 loop spans 15 amino acids. The germline V gene encodes CDR1 MNHEY and CDR2 SMNVEV (reference sequence). V dropped 4 bases and J dropped 6; count of bases not matched to a gene: 8. The CDR3 spells CASSSDRGPPGEQYF. The CDR3 region has the DNA TGTGCCAGCAGTTCGGACAGGGGGCCTCCGGGCGAGCAGTACTTC.

Of note for this clone: At one end the junction does not follow the germline gene, possibly because of a read error. The chain is built from TRBV5-1 and TRBJ2-7, with TRBD2 matching over 9 bases. The CDR3 runs 13 residues. Germline V lookup: CDR1 SGHRS, CDR2 YFSETQ. The CDR3 DNA reads as TGCGCCAGCAGCTTGGTCGCGGGGGGGCAGAATGCCTTC. It encodes CASSLVAGGQNAF.

The V and J genes are TRBV6-6 and TRBJ1-5; D not resolved. The V and J ends lost 2 bases and 0 bases respectively, with 11 bases between them. Germline V gives CDR1 MNHNY, CDR2 SVGAGI (reference sequence). This CDR3 comprises 16 residues. The CDR3 spells CASSYDQVVSNQPQHF. In DNA, the CDR3 is TGTGCCAGCAGTTACGACCAGGTCGTTAGCAATCAGCCCCAGCATTTT.

This clone was seen once. V usage is TRBV6-2 or TRBV6-3 and J usage is TRBJ1-2; no definite D call. Trimming shortened V by 2 bases and J by 2 bases, and 3 bases separated the two germline ends. Germline CDR1 reads MNHEY; CDR2 reads SVGEGT. This CDR3 region has 12 residues. In nucleotides, the CDR3 is TGTGCCAGCAGTTACAGCAACTATGGCTACACCTTC. Amino acids: CASSYSNYGYTF.

The chain is built from TRBV7-2 and TRBJ2-7; 7 bases fit TRBD2. Looked up from germline, CDR1 is SGHTA and CDR2 is FQGNSA. This CDR3 is built from 13 residues. After removal of 3 bases from V and 6 bases from J, the junction contained 5 bases not matched to a gene. The CDR3, as DNA: TGTGCCAGCAGCTTCGGACTAGAGGGCGAGCAGTACTTC. The encoded protein is CASSFGLEGEQYF.

The chain joins TRBV18 to TRBJ1-2; TRBD1 agrees at 7 bases. There are 13 residues in the CDR3. V shed 3 bases and J 7 bases; nucleotides not matched to a gene: 5. Germline V gene data show CDR1 as KGHSH and CDR2 as LQKENI. The CDR3 loop reads CASSPYRDSGYTF. Here the CDR3 DNA reads TGTGCCAGCTCACCCTATCGGGACAGTGGCTACACCTTC.

This chain links TRBV7-9 with TRBJ1-4; 10 bases agree with TRBD1. The V segment lost 7 bases and the J segment 10 bases; nucleotides outside the gene matches: 6. There are 13 residues in the CDR3. From germline, CDR1 is SEHNR and CDR2 FQNEAQ (reference sequence). This chain's CDR3 is CASTPRTGGKLFF. As DNA, the CDR3 is TGTGCCAGCACCCCCCGGACAGGGGGAAAACTGTTTTTT.

The rearrangement joins TRBV5-4 to TRBJ1-2, with D possibly matching TRBD1 (6 bases). CDR1 and CDR2 from the germline V gene are SGHNT and YYREEE (reference sequence). The CDR3 has 14 residues. Trimming removed 0 bases at V and 8 bases at J, with 14 bases between. The CDR3 loop is CASSLASGAGGYTF. The CDR3 nucleotides read TGTGCCAGCAGCTTGGCCTCAGGGGCGGGCGGCTACACCTTC. Using reference TRBV5-4 and TRBJ1-2 for the parts outside the CDR3, the full variable domain is ETGVTQSPTHLIKTRGQQVTLRCSSQSGHNTVSWYQQALGQGPQFIFQYYREEENGRGNFPPRFSGLQFPNYSSELNVNALELDDSALYLCASSLASGAGGYTFGSGTRLTVV.

The rearrangement uses TRBV5-4 and TRBJ2-1; D possibly corresponds to TRBD2 (5 bases). Germline V CDR1 and CDR2: SGHNT, YYREEE (reference sequence). The ends were cut back, 0 bases at V and 1 base at J, with 8 bases in the middle. This CDR3 region has 15 residues. CDR3: CASSLGAGSYNEQFF. In nucleotides, the CDR3 is TGTGCCAGCAGCTTGGGTGCGGGTTCCTACAATGAGCAGTTCTTC.

This rearrangement joins TRBV19 to TRBJ2-1; tentative D call: TRBD1 (6 bases). CDR3 length: 15 residues. Germline CDR1 is LNHDA and CDR2 is SQIVND (reference sequence). Between the trimmed V and J ends, which lost 8 bases and 7 bases, there was a span of 21 bases. CDR3 protein: CASSPDNLRGNEQFF. The CDR3 coding sequence is TGTGCCAGTTCTCCGGACAACTTAAGGGGGAATGAGCAGTTCTTC.